This is a list of T cell receptor beta chains from one sample in a study of cytomegalovirus exposure and HLA in healthy donors. Assay used: immunoSEQ multiplex PCR; TCRdb lists only in-frame clones, some missing. The repertoire holds some 170,000 clones, with approximately 9.5% as singletons. The specimen was PBMCs. These receptors originate from a woman aged 25 to 39 in good health and CMV-seropositive. CDR3s include the opening cysteine and the closing phenylalanine or tryptophan. A D gene is named only where the DNA matches it firmly. Only part of the rows carry a size: once, few, many, or a class if the clone is expanded.

TRBJ2-1 | TRBD2 | few | TRBV2 | TGTGCCAGCAGTGCCAGGACTAGCGTCAATGAGCAGTTCTTC | CASSARTSVNEQFF
TRBJ2-3 | . | . | TRBV5-1 | TGCGCCAGGGTTCCAGGGGTGCCAATTTCTAGCACAGATACGCAGTATTTT | CARVPGVPISSTDTQYF
TRBJ2-1 | TRBD2 | . | TRBV29-1 | TGCAGCATCCTGGCTTGGGACGGGAGGGCGAGCGGGCAGTTCTTC | CSILAWDGRASGQFF
TRBJ2-1 | . | . | TRBV7-3 | TGTGCCAGCAGCTTAGGGAGCAGTTACAATGAGCAGTTCTTC | CASSLGSSYNEQFF
TRBJ2-4 | . | . | TRBV9 | TGTGCCAGCAGTCCAGGGGAGTGGGCCAAAAACATTCAGTACTTC | CASSPGEWAKNIQYF
TRBJ2-1 | . | . | TRBV2 | TGTGCTCTCATCGTCGGGAATTCCTACAATGAGCAGTTCTTC | CALIVGNSYNEQFF
TRBJ2-1 | . | . | TRBV6-5 | TGTGCCAGCAGTTCGCCCGGGGCCTACAATGAGCAGTTCTTC | CASSSPGAYNEQFF
TRBJ2-7 | TRBD1 | few | TRBV29-1 | TGCAGCGGATGGGACAGCCCGGACGAGCAGTACTTC | CSGWDSPDEQYF
TRBJ1-1 | . | . | TRBV4-2 | TGTGCCAGCAGCCAAGATATCCTAGGCACTGAAGCTTTCTTT | CASSQDILGTEAFF
TRBJ2-1 | . | . | TRBV2 | TGTGCCAGCAGTGAAGGGGAGATGCTCTCCTACAATGAGCAGTTCTTC | CASSEGEMLSYNEQFF
TRBJ1-2 | . | few | TRBV25-1 | TGTGCCAGCAGCGCTTCGGGGACTCTTGGCTATGGCTACACCTTC | CASSASGTLGYGYTF
TRBJ2-7 | TRBD2 | . | TRBV27 | TGTGCCAGCAGTCGCTGGACTAGCGGGAGGGGCGAGCAGTACTTC | CASSRWTSGRGEQYF
TRBJ2-2 | TRBD2 | . | TRBV4-1 | TGCGCCAGCAGCTATCCTGGACTAGCGGTCTCGAACACCGGGGAGCTGTTTTTT | CASSYPGLAVSNTGELFF
TRBJ1-2 | TRBD1 | . | TRBV18 | TGTGCCAGCAACCCCGTCAGGGACAGTCCTAACTATGGCTACACCTTC | CASNPVRDSPNYGYTF
TRBJ2-3 | TRBD1 | . | TRBV5-1 | TGCGCCAGCGGGCGCTCCGGGACAGGTTCGGTAGATACGCAGTATTTT | CASGRSGTGSVDTQYF
TRBJ2-7 | . | few | TRBV19 | TGTGCCAGTAGTATAGCGGCCAGGGATTACGAGCAGTACTTC | CASSIAARDYEQYF
TRBJ2-5 | TRBD2 | . | TRBV5-1 | TGCGCCAGCAGTCCGGGGCTAGCGGGAGGGGTTGAGACCCAGTACTTC | CASSPGLAGGVETQYF
TRBJ1-5 | . | few | TRBV5-6 | TGTGCCAGCAGCTTCGGGTCTAACGCGGTTCAGCCCCAGCATTTT | CASSFGSNAVQPQHF
TRBJ2-5 | . | . | TRBV29-1 | TGCAGCGCGGATAGGAGGGCCGGGGAGACCCAGTACTTC | CSADRRAGETQYF
TRBJ2-7 | TRBD2 | . | TRBV5-1 | TGCGCCAGCAGCAACCCACGACTAGCGGCTTCCTACGAGCAGTACTTC | CASSNPRLAASYEQYF
TRBJ2-2 | . | . | TRBV23-1 | TGCGCCAGCAGTCAATCTTGGGGGGATACCGGGGAGCTGTTTTTT | CASSQSWGDTGELFF
TRBJ2-7 | . | . | TRBV6-1 | TGTGCCAGCCTTGTGAGACTAGATTCCCACGAGCAGTACTTC | CASLVRLDSHEQYF